These 10 T cell receptor beta chains were all obtained from the same sample, sequenced in a study of hypomethylating agent response in myelodysplastic syndrome. Assay used: immunoSEQ multiplex PCR; TCRdb lists only in-frame clones, some missing. This table holds approximately 4,500 clones, 75% to 90% found once. The sequences come from bone marrow, collected before or after starting hypomethylating agent treatment for myelodysplastic syndrome (not recorded which). Receptors originate from a human donor with myelodysplastic syndrome.

The V call is TRBV2, the J call TRBJ1-1; tentative D call: TRBD1 (6 bases). Trimming removed 5 bases from V and 1 base from J, with 20 bases in between. This CDR3 comprises 17 residues. Looked up from germline, CDR1 is SNHLY and CDR2 is FYNNEI. CDR3 residues: CASSNRGLQGRNTEAFF. The CDR3 DNA reads as TGTGCCAGCAGTAATCGTGGGCTTCAGGGGAGGAACACTGAAGCTTTCTTT.

The gene calls are TRBV6-1 and TRBJ2-7; 7 bases fit TRBD2. V lost 6 bases to trimming and J lost 5 bases; unmatched junction nucleotides: 10. The CDR3 length is 14 residues. Germline V gene data show CDR1 as MNHNS and CDR2 as SASEGT. The CDR3 sequence: CASRGGLGLNEQYV. CDR3 DNA: TGTGCCAGCAGGGGAGGGTTAGGGCTCAACGAGCAGTACGTC.

The genes are TRBV29-1 and TRBJ1-1; D uncertain. Germline V gene sequence: CDR1 SQVTM, CDR2 ANQGSEA. Trimming cost V 6 bases and J 1 base, with 21 bases left between them. This CDR3 has 16 residues. CDR3 nucleotides: TGCAGCGTCCGAACTCAGCGAACCGCCTCGAACACTGAAGCTTTCTTT. This sequence encodes CSVRTQRTASNTEAFF. The variable domain in full, with the rest retrieved from reference TRBV29-1 and TRBJ1-1, is SAVISQKPSRDICQRGTSLTIQCQVDSQVTMMFWYRQQPGQSLTLIATANQGSEATYESGFVIDKFPISRPNLTFSTLTVSNMSPEDSSIYLCSVRTQRTASNTEAFFGQGTRLTVV.

This chain connects TRBV23-1 to TRBJ1-2; weak D call: TRBD1 (6 bases). TRBV23-1 is reported as an ORF; its role is uncertain. This CDR3 is built from 17 residues. Trimming shortened V by 0 bases and J by 2 bases, and 16 bases separated the two germline ends. Written as DNA, the CDR3 is TGCGCCAGCAGTCAATCTGGGCAGGGGAGGACCAACTATGGCTACACCTTC. This codes for CASSQSGQGRTNYGYTF.

The J gene is TRBJ1-6, the V gene TRBV9, with a weak D call TRBD1 (6 bases). V lost 2 bases and J lost 9, with 12 bases in between. Germline CDR1 is SGDLS and CDR2 is YYNGEE. The CDR3 consists of 14 residues. In DNA, the CDR3 is TGTGCCAGCAGCGTCGACAGGCGGGGTTCACCCCTCCACTTT. It is translated as CASSVDRRGSPLHF. The variable domain in full, with the rest retrieved from reference TRBV9 and TRBJ1-6, is DSGVTQTPKHLITATGQRVTLRCSPRSGDLSVYWYQQSLDQGLQFLIQYYNGEERAKGNILERFSAQQFPDLHSELNLSSLELGDSALYFCASSVDRRGSPLHFGNGTRLTVT.

This sequence joins TRBV5-4 and TRBJ2-2; a weak D match, TRBD1 (5 bases). Trimming removed 1 base at V and 3 bases at J, with 10 bases between. The CDR3 is 15 amino acids. CDR1 is SGHNT, CDR2 YYREEE, per germline (reference sequence). The CDR3: CASSLKAGHTGELFF. The CDR3 DNA reads TGTGCCAGCAGCTTGAAGGCAGGGCACACCGGGGAGCTGTTTTTT.

CDR3 residues: CASSLQGPSSGANVLTF. The CDR3 DNA follows: TGTGCCAGCAGCTTACAGGGGCCCTCCTCTGGGGCCAACGTCCTGACTTTC. The V gene is TRBV7-6, the J gene TRBJ2-6; possibly TRBD1 for D (6 bases). Germline CDR1 and CDR2: SGHVS and FNYEAQ. This CDR3 is 17 amino acids long. V was clipped by 2 bases and J by 0 bases, with 11 bases between them.

V usage is TRBV5-1 and J usage is TRBJ2-1, with TRBD1 matching 8 bases. J lost 2 bases, V lost 5 bases, and 6 bases had no gene match. Germline V CDR1 and CDR2: SGHRS, YFSETQ. CDR3 length: 15 residues. This CDR3 is CASSSGQGTYNEQFF. CDR3 bases: TGCGCCAGCAGTTCCGGACAGGGTACCTACAATGAGCAGTTCTTC.

This clone was observed a single time. This sequence joins TRBV7-2 and TRBJ1-2; D might be TRBD1 (5 bases). CDR1 and CDR2 from the germline V gene are SGHTA and FQGNSA. The CDR3 is 17 residues long. V was shortened by 4 bases and J by 4 bases, with 22 bases between the two germline ends. CDR3 residues: CASSYASAGTGVYGYTF. The CDR3 region has the DNA TGTGCCAGCAGCTACGCCAGCGCAGGGACGGGTGTCTATGGCTACACCTTC.

The chain recombines TRBV19 with TRBJ1-2; 10 positions agree with TRBD1. CDR1 and CDR2 from the germline V gene are LNHDA and SQIVND (reference sequence). The CDR3 loop spans 16 amino acids. The J segment lost 0 bases and the V segment lost 1 base, leaving 2 bases of the junction unmatched. CDR3 protein: CASSIGQGASNYGYTF. In nucleotides, the CDR3 is TGTGCCAGTAGTATAGGACAGGGGGCCTCTAACTATGGCTACACCTTC.